This TCR beta chain stems from a study of early T cells in non-severe SARS-CoV-2 infection. Trimming stripped 5 bases from V and 7 bases from J, with 9 bases between. The CDR3 covers 12 residues. TCRdb used MiXCR to reprocess the 5' RACE reads, holding one entry per CDR3 protein. The profile shows roughly 93,000 distinct CDR3 sequences, approximately 9.9% of them singletons. This clonotype was counted between two and nine times. This receptor was taken from an adult who was a healthcare worker with PCR-confirmed SARS-CoV-2 infection or an uninfected control (not recorded which). The rearrangement links TRBV12-3 or TRBV12-4 to TRBJ2-1; perhaps TRBD1 as D (6 bases). Sequenced: whole blood. This CDR3 reads CASSQQGNEQFF. CDR3 sequence (DNA): TGTGCCAGCAGTCAACAGGGTAATGAGCAGTTCTTC.